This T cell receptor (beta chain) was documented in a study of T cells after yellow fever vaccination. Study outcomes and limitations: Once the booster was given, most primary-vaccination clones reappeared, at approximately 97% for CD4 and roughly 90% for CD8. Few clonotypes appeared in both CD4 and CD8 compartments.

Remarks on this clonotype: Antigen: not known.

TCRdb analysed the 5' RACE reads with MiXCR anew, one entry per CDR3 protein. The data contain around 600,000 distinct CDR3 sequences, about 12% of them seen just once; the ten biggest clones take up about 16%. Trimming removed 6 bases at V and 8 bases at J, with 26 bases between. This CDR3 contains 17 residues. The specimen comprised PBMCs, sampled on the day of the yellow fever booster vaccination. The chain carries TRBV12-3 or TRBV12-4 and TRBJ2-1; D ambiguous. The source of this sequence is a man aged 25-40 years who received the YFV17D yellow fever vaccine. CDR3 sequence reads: CASSQHPTARFMDEQFF. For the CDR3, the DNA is TGTGCCAGCAGCCAACACCCCACGGCCCGGTTTATGGATGAGCAGTTCTTC.